Below, one T cell receptor (beta chain) is given with its context. The antigen remains unidentified. Time point of the sample: week 3, after first cycle of checkpoint inhibitor. One draw preceded checkpoint blockade; another followed its first cycle at week 3. This specimen belongs to a study of blood T cell dynamics during melanoma immunotherapy. Study-level points and caveats: It remained unknown if the driving T cell clones were melanoma-specific.

Germline assignment: CDR1 DFQATT and CDR2 SNEGSKA (reference sequence). This CDR3 is 11 amino acids long. The V and J ends lost 0 bases and 6 bases respectively, with 6 bases between them. Produced via immunoSEQ multiplex PCR; TCRdb's table is partial and in-frame only. The sample carries a few thousand clones, nearly 90% recorded once. The chain combines TRBV20-1 with TRBJ2-7; D gene uncertain. The clonotype was recovered from a human donor with melanoma. This specimen was blood, taken from a patient treated with checkpoint blockade. The CDR3: CSAREVFEQYF. The CDR3 DNA reads TGCAGTGCTAGAGAAGTATTCGAGCAGTACTTC.